These T cell receptor beta chains were read from a single sample in a study of T-cell reconstitution after alpha-beta-depleted transplantation in children. MiXCR was run by TCRdb on the PCR reads, yielding one entry per CDR3 protein. The sample has around 490,000 distinct CDR3 sequences; approximately 10% are singletons. The sample was PBMCs, mostly from graft donor cells, taken 180 days after TCRalphabeta/CD19-depleted stem cell transplant. The receptors were sampled from a female patient between 2 and 15 years old who had a stem cell transplant for aplastic anemia, so the T cells may come from the graft donor. Each CDR3 is given with its conserved first and last residue. The order of the fields is CDR3 DNA, CDR3 protein, CDR3 length, D gene, J gene, V gene, clone size. D genes are given only for firm matches. Where a row states a size, it is once, few, many or the class of an expanded clone; other rows omit it.

cdr3_nt: TGTGCCAGCAGCTTAAGAGAGGATGAGCAGTTCTTC; cdr3_aa: CASSLREDEQFF; cdr3_length: 12; d_call: NA; j_call: TRBJ2-1; v_call: TRBV7-9; clone_size: NA
cdr3_nt: TGCGCCAGCAGCCAAGGAAGTTCCAGGGCAAAACTGTTTTTT; cdr3_aa: CASSQGSSRAKLFF; cdr3_length: 14; d_call: NA; j_call: TRBJ1-4; v_call: TRBV4-3; clone_size: NA
cdr3_nt: TGTGCCAGCAGCCCCCTTAGCGGGAATGAGCAGTTCTTC; cdr3_aa: CASSPLSGNEQFF; cdr3_length: 13; d_call: TRBD2; j_call: TRBJ2-1; v_call: TRBV7-2; clone_size: NA
cdr3_nt: TGTGCCAGCAGCTTAGTCCGACAGGGCCACGAGCAGTACTTC; cdr3_aa: CASSLVRQGHEQYF; cdr3_length: 14; d_call: TRBD1; j_call: TRBJ2-7; v_call: TRBV7-2; clone_size: many
cdr3_nt: TGTGCCAGCAGTTATAGTGTGGGGCGCGTCACTGAAGCTTTCTTT; cdr3_aa: CASSYSVGRVTEAFF; cdr3_length: 15; d_call: NA; j_call: TRBJ1-1; v_call: TRBV6-2/TRBV6-3; clone_size: NA
cdr3_nt: TGCAGTGCTAGAGATCTCCAGGCGGGTGAAGCTTTCTTT; cdr3_aa: CSARDLQAGEAFF; cdr3_length: 13; d_call: NA; j_call: TRBJ1-1; v_call: TRBV20-1; clone_size: many
cdr3_nt: TGTGCCAGCAGCTTAATGATTTCCTACAATGAGCAGTTCTTC; cdr3_aa: CASSLMISYNEQFF; cdr3_length: 14; d_call: NA; j_call: TRBJ2-1; v_call: TRBV7-2; clone_size: few
cdr3_nt: TGTGCCTGGACTAGCGGGGGAGATACGCAGTATTTT; cdr3_aa: CAWTSGGDTQYF; cdr3_length: 12; d_call: TRBD2; j_call: TRBJ2-3; v_call: TRBV30; clone_size: few
cdr3_nt: TGTGCCAGCAGCTTTGGAAACTCTGGAAACACCATATATTTT; cdr3_aa: CASSFGNSGNTIYF; cdr3_length: 14; d_call: NA; j_call: TRBJ1-3; v_call: TRBV7-2; clone_size: few
cdr3_nt: TGCAGCGTTGAAGGGGCAGGGGTCGGGGCCAACGTCCTGACTTTC; cdr3_aa: CSVEGAGVGANVLTF; cdr3_length: 15; d_call: NA; j_call: TRBJ2-6; v_call: TRBV29-1; clone_size: NA
cdr3_nt: TGTGCCACCAGCAGAGGCCCCTACAATGAGCAGTTCTTC; cdr3_aa: CATSRGPYNEQFF; cdr3_length: 13; d_call: NA; j_call: TRBJ2-1; v_call: TRBV15; clone_size: NA
cdr3_nt: TGCAGTGCTAGGCTTAGCGGGAGAGGGAGAGAGACCCAGTACTTC; cdr3_aa: CSARLSGRGRETQYF; cdr3_length: 15; d_call: TRBD2; j_call: TRBJ2-5; v_call: TRBV20-1; clone_size: few
cdr3_nt: TGCAGTGCTAGTTACGGCCTGACATCCTACAATGAGCAGTTCTTC; cdr3_aa: CSASYGLTSYNEQFF; cdr3_length: 15; d_call: NA; j_call: TRBJ2-1; v_call: TRBV20-1; clone_size: few
cdr3_nt: TGTGCCAGCTCACCGAGGGGGGTATCGGGCACTGAAGCTTTCTTT; cdr3_aa: CASSPRGVSGTEAFF; cdr3_length: 15; d_call: NA; j_call: TRBJ1-1; v_call: TRBV18; clone_size: once
cdr3_nt: TGTGCCAGCAGCTTTTTCGAGAACACTGAAGCTTTCTTT; cdr3_aa: CASSFFENTEAFF; cdr3_length: 13; d_call: NA; j_call: TRBJ1-1; v_call: TRBV7-2; clone_size: few
cdr3_nt: TGTGCCAGCAGTGGGGGGACAGAAGAGACCCAGTACTTC; cdr3_aa: CASSGGTEETQYF; cdr3_length: 13; d_call: TRBD1; j_call: TRBJ2-5; v_call: TRBV25-1; clone_size: NA
cdr3_nt: TGTGCCAGTAGTATCGCGGCGGGAGCGAGGAATGAGCAGTTCTTC; cdr3_aa: CASSIAAGARNEQFF; cdr3_length: 15; d_call: TRBD2; j_call: TRBJ2-1; v_call: TRBV19; clone_size: few
cdr3_nt: TGCAGCTCCGTGGGGGGGGAATACTATGGCTACACCTTC; cdr3_aa: CSSVGGEYYGYTF; cdr3_length: 13; d_call: NA; j_call: TRBJ1-2; v_call: TRBV29-1; clone_size: few
cdr3_nt: TGTGCCAGCCGGGCAGGGGGCGTTGGAGGACAGCCCCAGCATTTT; cdr3_aa: CASRAGGVGGQPQHF; cdr3_length: 15; d_call: TRBD1; j_call: TRBJ1-5; v_call: TRBV6-1; clone_size: few
cdr3_nt: TGTGCCAGCAGTCCCGGTGGGGAGGCGCCCCAGCATTTT; cdr3_aa: CASSPGGEAPQHF; cdr3_length: 13; d_call: NA; j_call: TRBJ1-5; v_call: TRBV12-3/TRBV12-4; clone_size: NA
cdr3_nt: TGCAGCGCCGTCCGCTTGAGCTTGGGAGACATTCAGTACTTC; cdr3_aa: CSAVRLSLGDIQYF; cdr3_length: 14; d_call: NA; j_call: TRBJ2-4; v_call: TRBV29-1; clone_size: few
cdr3_nt: TGTGCCAGCAGCCCAAAGGCGTTCACAGATACGCAGTATTTT; cdr3_aa: CASSPKAFTDTQYF; cdr3_length: 14; d_call: NA; j_call: TRBJ2-3; v_call: TRBV11-1; clone_size: NA
cdr3_nt: TGTGCCAGCAGACCCGGGACTTTTCTCAGCTCCTACGAGCAGTACTTC; cdr3_aa: CASRPGTFLSSYEQYF; cdr3_length: 16; d_call: NA; j_call: TRBJ2-7; v_call: TRBV12-3/TRBV12-4; clone_size: NA
cdr3_nt: TGTGCCAGCAGGAGAGCAGATGTGTATGGCTACACCTTC; cdr3_aa: CASRRADVYGYTF; cdr3_length: 13; d_call: NA; j_call: TRBJ1-2; v_call: TRBV7-9; clone_size: NA
cdr3_nt: TGCAGTGCTAGAGCTGGTTTTCGGGGCACCGGGGAGCTGTTTTTT; cdr3_aa: CSARAGFRGTGELFF; cdr3_length: 15; d_call: NA; j_call: TRBJ2-2; v_call: TRBV20-1; clone_size: NA
cdr3_nt: TGTGCCAGCAGAGACAGGGGCGGTTATGGGGCCAACGTCCTGACTTTC; cdr3_aa: CASRDRGGYGANVLTF; cdr3_length: 16; d_call: TRBD1; j_call: TRBJ2-6; v_call: TRBV28; clone_size: few
cdr3_nt: TGCGCCAGCAGCTTAGGGGTCAACACAGATACGCAGTATTTT; cdr3_aa: CASSLGVNTDTQYF; cdr3_length: 14; d_call: NA; j_call: TRBJ2-3; v_call: TRBV5-1; clone_size: many
cdr3_nt: TGCAGCGTTGCCGGGACAGGGGGCTACAATGAGCAGTTCTTC; cdr3_aa: CSVAGTGGYNEQFF; cdr3_length: 14; d_call: TRBD1; j_call: TRBJ2-1; v_call: TRBV29-1; clone_size: many
cdr3_nt: TGCAGTGCTAGAGATCACGAGACAACAGGAAACACCATATATTTT; cdr3_aa: CSARDHETTGNTIYF; cdr3_length: 15; d_call: NA; j_call: TRBJ1-3; v_call: TRBV20-1; clone_size: many
cdr3_nt: TGTGCCAGCAGTTTTTCGGGTAGCTATGGCTACACCTTC; cdr3_aa: CASSFSGSYGYTF; cdr3_length: 13; d_call: NA; j_call: TRBJ1-2; v_call: TRBV27; clone_size: few
cdr3_nt: TGTGCCAGCAGCTCGACAGGGACCTATGGCTACACCTTC; cdr3_aa: CASSSTGTYGYTF; cdr3_length: 13; d_call: TRBD1; j_call: TRBJ1-2; v_call: TRBV7-2; clone_size: few
cdr3_nt: TGTGCCATCAGTGAGGGACTAGCGGGAGGAGGTGAGCAGTTCTTC; cdr3_aa: CAISEGLAGGGEQFF; cdr3_length: 15; d_call: TRBD2; j_call: TRBJ2-1; v_call: TRBV10-3; clone_size: NA
cdr3_nt: TGTGCCAGCAGCTTTACCCCGCGCGGCTACACCTTC; cdr3_aa: CASSFTPRGYTF; cdr3_length: 12; d_call: NA; j_call: TRBJ1-2; v_call: TRBV7-2; clone_size: NA
cdr3_nt: TGTGCCAGCTCCGGCGTTCTAGGCCAGTTCTTC; cdr3_aa: CASSGVLGQFF; cdr3_length: 11; d_call: NA; j_call: TRBJ2-1; v_call: TRBV6-6; clone_size: few
cdr3_nt: TGTGCCAGCAACTTAGGTGGAAACACCATATATTTT; cdr3_aa: CASNLGGNTIYF; cdr3_length: 12; d_call: NA; j_call: TRBJ1-3; v_call: TRBV7-2; clone_size: few
cdr3_nt: TGTGCCACGCAGGGGGCTCTGTACGAGCAGTACTTC; cdr3_aa: CATQGALYEQYF; cdr3_length: 12; d_call: TRBD1; j_call: TRBJ2-7; v_call: TRBV28; clone_size: few
cdr3_nt: TGCAGCGTTGAGAATGGGAATGAGCAGTTCTTC; cdr3_aa: CSVENGNEQFF; cdr3_length: 11; d_call: NA; j_call: TRBJ2-1; v_call: TRBV29-1; clone_size: NA
cdr3_nt: TGTGCCAGCAGCCCCGTTTGGGGCAAAGGCTACACCTTC; cdr3_aa: CASSPVWGKGYTF; cdr3_length: 13; d_call: NA; j_call: TRBJ1-2; v_call: TRBV7-2; clone_size: NA
cdr3_nt: TGTGCCAGTAGCGCCTCCAGGGCAATGAACACTGAAGCTTTCTTT; cdr3_aa: CASSASRAMNTEAFF; cdr3_length: 15; d_call: NA; j_call: TRBJ1-1; v_call: TRBV19; clone_size: NA
cdr3_nt: TGTGCCAGCAGCCTCGGACTAGCGGCCGGGATAGGCAAAAACATTCAGTACTTC; cdr3_aa: CASSLGLAAGIGKNIQYF; cdr3_length: 18; d_call: TRBD2; j_call: TRBJ2-4; v_call: TRBV7-8; clone_size: NA
cdr3_nt: TGTGCCAGCAGCCAACTCCCCGACAGGGTCGGCACCGGGGAGCTGTTTTTT; cdr3_aa: CASSQLPDRVGTGELFF; cdr3_length: 17; d_call: TRBD1; j_call: TRBJ2-2; v_call: TRBV3-1; clone_size: NA
cdr3_nt: TGCAGTGCCCCCGTCAGGGATAGCAATCAGCCCCAGCATTTT; cdr3_aa: CSAPVRDSNQPQHF; cdr3_length: 14; d_call: NA; j_call: TRBJ1-5; v_call: TRBV20-1; clone_size: NA
cdr3_nt: TGTGCCAGCAGCCAAGGGGGGCGCGGGGGCTACACCTTC; cdr3_aa: CASSQGGRGGYTF; cdr3_length: 13; d_call: NA; j_call: TRBJ1-2; v_call: TRBV14; clone_size: few
cdr3_nt: TGTGCCAGCAGTTTAAGCAACAGGGGTCGCAATCAGCCCCAGCATTTT; cdr3_aa: CASSLSNRGRNQPQHF; cdr3_length: 16; d_call: TRBD1; j_call: TRBJ1-5; v_call: TRBV27; clone_size: NA
cdr3_nt: TGCAGCGCTCTCCCCGGGACAGGGGAGTACGAGCAGTACTTC; cdr3_aa: CSALPGTGEYEQYF; cdr3_length: 14; d_call: TRBD1; j_call: TRBJ2-7; v_call: TRBV29-1; clone_size: NA
cdr3_nt: TGCGCCAGTCGGTCGGGCAGGGAAATAAACACTGAAGCTTTCTTT; cdr3_aa: CASRSGREINTEAFF; cdr3_length: 15; d_call: NA; j_call: TRBJ1-1; v_call: TRBV5-1; clone_size: few
cdr3_nt: TGTGCCAGCAGCCGGGACAGGGGCACCTACGAGCAGTACTTC; cdr3_aa: CASSRDRGTYEQYF; cdr3_length: 14; d_call: TRBD1; j_call: TRBJ2-7; v_call: TRBV14; clone_size: many
cdr3_nt: TGTGCCAGCAGGTGGTCCACTGAAGCTTTCTTT; cdr3_aa: CASRWSTEAFF; cdr3_length: 11; d_call: NA; j_call: TRBJ1-1; v_call: TRBV6-1; clone_size: NA
cdr3_nt: TGTGCCAGCAGCGGGCATGGACAGGGAACGGAGACCCAGTACTTC; cdr3_aa: CASSGHGQGTETQYF; cdr3_length: 15; d_call: TRBD1; j_call: TRBJ2-5; v_call: TRBV7-9; clone_size: NA
cdr3_nt: TGCAGTGCTAGAAGGGACAGGGTTCGCAATCAGCCCCAGCATTTT; cdr3_aa: CSARRDRVRNQPQHF; cdr3_length: 15; d_call: TRBD1; j_call: TRBJ1-5; v_call: TRBV20-1; clone_size: NA
cdr3_nt: TGTGCCAGCAGCTTCACTAGCGTTCCGGGGGATACGCAGTATTTT; cdr3_aa: CASSFTSVPGDTQYF; cdr3_length: 15; d_call: TRBD2; j_call: TRBJ2-3; v_call: TRBV5-4; clone_size: NA
cdr3_nt: TGTGCCAGCAGCCGACAGGGCGATGAGCAGTTCTTC; cdr3_aa: CASSRQGDEQFF; cdr3_length: 12; d_call: TRBD1; j_call: TRBJ2-1; v_call: TRBV6-5; clone_size: many
cdr3_nt: TGTGCCAGCAGCGCAGGGGGCGCGGGTCCATATGAGCAGTTCTTC; cdr3_aa: CASSAGGAGPYEQFF; cdr3_length: 15; d_call: TRBD1; j_call: TRBJ2-1; v_call: TRBV9; clone_size: many
cdr3_nt: TGTGCCACCAGCAGAGGGGGAGGGCTAGGTGGTGAGCAGTTCTTC; cdr3_aa: CATSRGGGLGGEQFF; cdr3_length: 15; d_call: TRBD2; j_call: TRBJ2-1; v_call: TRBV15; clone_size: NA